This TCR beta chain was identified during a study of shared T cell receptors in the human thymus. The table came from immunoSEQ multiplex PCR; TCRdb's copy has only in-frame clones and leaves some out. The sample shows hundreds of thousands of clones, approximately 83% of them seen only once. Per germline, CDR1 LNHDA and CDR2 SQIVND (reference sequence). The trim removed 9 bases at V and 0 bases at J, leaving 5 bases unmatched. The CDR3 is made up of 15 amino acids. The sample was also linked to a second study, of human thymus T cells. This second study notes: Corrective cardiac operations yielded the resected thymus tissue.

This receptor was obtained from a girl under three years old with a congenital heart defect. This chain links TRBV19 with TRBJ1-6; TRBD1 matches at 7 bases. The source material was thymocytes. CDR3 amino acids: CASQGDSSYNSPLHF. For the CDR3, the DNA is TGTGCCAGCCAGGGGGACAGCTCCTATAATTCACCCCTCCACTTT. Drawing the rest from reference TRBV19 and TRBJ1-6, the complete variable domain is DGGITQSPKYLFRKEGQNVTLSCEQNLNHDAMYWYRQDPGQGLRLIYYSQIVNDFQKGDIAEGYSVSREKKESFPLTVTSAQKNPTAFYLCASQGDSSYNSPLHFGNGTRLTVT.